One and the same sample provided the 14 T cell receptor beta chains below, sequenced in a study of T cell repertoires in cytomegalovirus infection. MiXCR was run by TCRdb on the reads, yielding one entry per CDR3 protein. The data contain 900,000 to 950,000 distinct CDR3 sequences, 30% to 40% of them singletons. No cognate antigen is known for these TCRs. Specimen: cultured CD8+ T cells from PBMCs, collected from culture after CMV antigen stimulation. The receptors here all came from a human donor in good health (CMV status not recorded). Some clones in this sample may be carry-over from other donors' samples.

The chain employs TRBV7-8 and TRBJ2-1; D not resolved. V dropped 3 bases and J dropped 0 bases, with 6 bases sitting between them. Germline assignment: CDR1 SGHVS and CDR2 FQNEAQ. This CDR3 spans 14 amino acids. As DNA, the CDR3 is TGTGCCAGCAGCTTCAGTTTCTCCTACAATGAGCAGTTCTTC. Translation gives CASSFSFSYNEQFF.

This chain connects TRBV10-3 to TRBJ2-7; TRBD1 is a possible D gene (7 bases). The CDR3 totals 12 residues. V was clipped by 8 bases and J by 6 bases, with 14 bases between them. From germline, CDR1 is ENHRY and CDR2 SYGVKD. The CDR3 spells CAIAAGGSEQYV. DNA for the CDR3: TGTGCCATCGCGGCAGGGGGGAGCGAGCAGTACGTC.

The chain joins TRBV12-3 or TRBV12-4 to TRBJ1-2; no definite D call. Trimming shortened V by 4 bases and J by 2 bases, and 14 bases separated the two germline ends. This CDR3 has 15 amino acids. CDR3: CASSSSSSGNYGYTF. As DNA, the CDR3 is TGTGCCAGCAGTTCATCCAGTTCGGGGAACTATGGCTACACCTTC.

This clonotype appeared a few times. The chain combines TRBV5-5 with TRBJ2-5; D call uncertain. Germline V lookup: CDR1 SGHKS, CDR2 YYEKEE (reference sequence). The CDR3 extends over 11 amino acids. Trimming cost V 5 bases and J 3 bases, with 5 bases left between them. CDR3 DNA sequence: TGTGCCAGCAGGGGGAAAGAGACCCAGTACTTC. It is translated as CASRGKETQYF.

This clonotype has more than one count but fewer than ten. The V call is TRBV15, the J call TRBJ1-4, with D unclear. Trimming pared 0 bases from V and 0 bases from J, leaving 5 bases between. The germline CDR1 and CDR2 sequences are LNHNV and YYDKDF (reference sequence). This CDR3 is built from 15 residues. The DNA for the CDR3 is TGTGCCACCAGCAGAGATAGGGCAACTAATGAAAAACTGTTTTTT. It is translated as CATSRDRATNEKLFF.

The chain recombines TRBV7-2 with TRBJ2-2, with 11 bases lining up with TRBD2. The V gene's germline CDR1 is SGHTA and CDR2 FQGNSA. V was clipped by 5 bases and J by 4 bases; unmatched bases: 6. This CDR3 has 16 residues. In nucleotides, the CDR3 is TGTGCCAGCAGCCCTAGCGGGGGGCGGGGCACCGGGGAGCTGTTTTTT. Its translation is CASSPSGGRGTGELFF.

This clonotype was detected ten times or more. The rearrangement links TRBV7-8 to TRBJ2-2, with D possibly matching TRBD1 (5 bases). Germline assignment: CDR1 SGHVS and CDR2 FQNEAQ. V was clipped by 5 bases and J by 6 bases, with 13 bases between them. CDR3 length: 14 residues. CDR3 loop: CASSPAPGSGELFF. The DNA for the CDR3 is TGTGCCAGCAGCCCAGCGCCAGGGTCCGGGGAGCTGTTTTTT.

The chain links TRBV4-1 to TRBJ2-7; D call uncertain. Germline V gives CDR1 MGHRA, CDR2 YSYEKL. The ends were cut back, 0 bases at V and 3 bases at J, with 6 bases in the middle. The CDR3 has 13 residues. DNA for the CDR3: TGCGCCAGCAGCCAAGAGTTATACTACGAGCAGTACGTC. Translation: CASSQELYYEQYV.

This clonotype was detected a few times. CDR3 residues: CASSSFGSGETQYF. Written as DNA, the CDR3 is TGTGCCAGCAGTTCTTTTGGTAGCGGAGAGACCCAGTACTTC. The chain uses TRBV6-2 or TRBV6-3 and TRBJ2-5; D perhaps matches TRBD2 (6 bases). The CDR3 spans 14 residues. Germline CDR1 reads MNHEY; CDR2 reads SVGEGT. Deletions cut 4 bases from V and 4 bases from J, with 13 bases between.

This clonotype was seen repeatedly, ten times or more. The CDR3 coding sequence is TGTGCCAGCAGCTTGGGAGGGGGCAGTCAGCCCCAGCATTTT. Translation: CASSLGGGSQPQHF. V usage is TRBV7-2 and J usage is TRBJ1-5; 7 nucleotides align to TRBD1. The ends lost 3 bases at V and 6 bases at J; junction bases unmatched: 5. Germline lookup yields CDR1 SGHTA and CDR2 FQGNSA. The CDR3 extends over 14 amino acids.

This clonotype was counted between two and nine times. The chain recombines TRBV14 with TRBJ1-1, with 7 bases matching TRBD1. CDR3 length: 13 residues. V lost 6 bases and J lost 4; bases outside the gene matches: 5. Germline V lookup: CDR1 SGHDN, CDR2 FVKESK. The CDR3 DNA follows: TGTGCCAGCAGACATACAGGGGTCACTGAAGCTTTCTTT. Its protein product is CASRHTGVTEAFF.

This clonotype was detected only a few times. CDR3 in DNA: TGTGCCAGTAGTATATATGTACAGGGAAATTTGAACACTGAAGCTTTCTTT. Amino acids: CASSIYVQGNLNTEAFF. This chain uses TRBV19 with TRBJ1-1; maybe TRBD1 (6 bases). Per the germline V gene, CDR1 is LNHDA and CDR2 is SQIVND (reference sequence). V was pared by 2 bases and J by 0 bases, with 16 bases between. This CDR3 has 17 residues.

This clonotype was counted only a few times. The rearrangement joins TRBV7-9 to TRBJ2-7; 8 bases line up with TRBD1. Trimming removed 4 bases from V and 0 bases from J; junction bases left unmatched: 5. The CDR3 is made up of 15 amino acids. The germline gives CDR1 SEHNR, CDR2 FQNEAQ (reference sequence). CDR3 protein: CASSWPGQDSYEQYF. In DNA form, the CDR3 reads TGTGCCAGCAGCTGGCCGGGACAGGACTCCTACGAGCAGTACTTC.

This clonotype was seen repeatedly, ten times or more. Here the CDR3 reads CSAHRTALGSYNEQFF. As DNA, the CDR3 is TGCAGCGCCCATCGAACGGCACTTGGCTCCTACAATGAGCAGTTCTTC. The chain joins TRBV20-1 to TRBJ2-1; D unresolved. Germline assignment: CDR1 DFQATT and CDR2 SNEGSKA (reference sequence). The CDR3 contains 16 residues.